Included here is one T cell receptor beta chain sequence, with context. Assay: immunoSEQ multiplex PCR; the TCRdb copy retains only in-frame clones and omits some. Of fewer than 250,000 clones detected, around four fifths appear once; the ten largest clones hold about 4%. The record originates from a study of blood T cell repertoires in COVID-19. For the study at large: The cDNA or gDNA used as material had been derived from T cells, B-cell-depleted T cells, or PBMCs.

The CDR3 length is 11 residues. Trimming shortened V by 1 base and J by 14 bases, and 9 bases separated the two germline ends. From germline, CDR1 is MGHRA and CDR2 YSYEKL. What was sequenced was peripheral blood. This rearrangement joins TRBV4-1 to TRBJ2-1, with D tentatively TRBD2 (5 bases). The receptor was derived from a man in his fifties with acute or convalescent COVID-19. This chain's CDR3 is CASSQAGLEFF. The CDR3 nucleotides read TGCGCCAGCAGCCAAGCGGGGTTGGAGTTCTTC.